This TCR beta chain originates from a study of a mutant IDH1 vaccine in newly diagnosed glioma. About the research overall: Patients were started on vaccination 4-6 weeks after radiotherapy alone, or with temozolomide cycles.

V lost 4 bases, J lost 1 base, and 3 bases stayed unmatched. This CDR3 is 14 amino acids long. Germline-derived CDR1 and CDR2 are LNHDA and SQIVND (reference sequence). This sample's time point: week 11, during vaccination. The content of each vaccine dose was 300 ug of mutant IDH1 20-mer peptide, and topical imiquimod accompanied it. Sequencing was performed with immunoSEQ multiplex PCR; in TCRdb, only in-frame clones are kept and a portion is missing. This sample has fewer than 45,000 clones, with roughly 84% found just once. Notes on this clone: Its antigen is currently unknown.

This specimen was PBMCs, taken from a glioma patient whose treatment included an IDH1 peptide vaccine. The V and J genes are TRBV19 and TRBJ2-5, with 7 bases lining up with TRBD1. The TCR was taken from a man between 35 and 55 years old with glioma. The CDR3 reads CASSRGTVQETQYF. Written as DNA, the CDR3 is TGTGCCAGTAGTAGAGGGACAGTCCAAGAGACCCAGTACTTC.